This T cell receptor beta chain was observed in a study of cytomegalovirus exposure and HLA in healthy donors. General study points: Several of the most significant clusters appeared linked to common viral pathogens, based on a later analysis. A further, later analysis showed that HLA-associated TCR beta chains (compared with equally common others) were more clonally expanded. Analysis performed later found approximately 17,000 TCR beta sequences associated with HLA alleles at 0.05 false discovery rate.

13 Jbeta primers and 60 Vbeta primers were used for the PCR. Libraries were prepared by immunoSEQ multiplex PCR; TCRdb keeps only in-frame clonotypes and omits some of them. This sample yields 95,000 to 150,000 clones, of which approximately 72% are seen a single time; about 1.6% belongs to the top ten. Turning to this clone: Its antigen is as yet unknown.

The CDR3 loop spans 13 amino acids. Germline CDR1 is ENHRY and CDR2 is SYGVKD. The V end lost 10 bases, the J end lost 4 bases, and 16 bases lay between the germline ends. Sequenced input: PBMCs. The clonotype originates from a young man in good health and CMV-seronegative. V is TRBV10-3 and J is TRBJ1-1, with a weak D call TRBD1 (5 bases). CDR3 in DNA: TGTGCCACCCTAAGGTGGGGGGGCACTGAAGCTTTCTTT. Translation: CATLRWGGTEAFF.